The 17 T cell receptor beta chains below all came from one sample that was sequenced in a study of blood T cell repertoires in COVID-19. TCRdb's copy holds only in-frame clones and misses some; the assay was immunoSEQ multiplex PCR. The repertoire holds about 170,000 clones, under 85% seen once, with roughly 12% in the top ten. The specimen sequenced was PBMCs or T cells enriched from blood (not recorded which). Every receptor here comes from a man aged 45 to 65 who had recovered from COVID-19.

The rearrangement joins TRBV4-1 to TRBJ1-1; D remains unclear. The CDR3 spans 14 residues. V gave up 8 bases and J gave up 3 bases, with 16 bases separating them. Germline V CDR1 and CDR2: MGHRA, YSYEKL. The CDR3, as DNA: TGCGCCAGCTTGGAGCTCGGCAGTCACACTGAAGCTTTCTTT. It is translated as CASLELGSHTEAFF.

This clone was recorded once. The chain has TRBV2 and TRBJ2-5, with unresolved D. The CDR3 extends over 12 amino acids. Germline V gene data show CDR1 as SNHLY and CDR2 as FYNNEI. Trimming removed 6 bases at V and 3 bases at J, with 8 bases between. CDR3 residues: CASREFKETQYF. For the CDR3, the DNA is TGTGCCAGCAGGGAGTTTAAAGAGACCCAGTACTTC.

The rearrangement links TRBV27 to TRBJ1-5; weak D call: TRBD1 (6 bases). Germline V gene data show CDR1 as MNHEY and CDR2 as SMNVEV (reference sequence). V was pared by 2 bases and J by 6 bases, with 11 bases between. The CDR3 totals 14 residues. In DNA, the CDR3 is TGTGCCAGCAGTTTACGAGGGGGGGGTCAGCCCCAGCATTTT. Its translation is CASSLRGGGQPQHF.

The chain joins TRBV7-9 to TRBJ2-1; D perhaps matches TRBD1 (6 bases). In germline, CDR1 is SEHNR, CDR2 FQNEAQ (reference sequence). Trimming left V 1 base short and J 2 bases short, with 18 bases between. This CDR3 is 18 amino acids long. Here the CDR3 reads CASSLVPPPTGPYNEQFF. The CDR3 nucleotides read TGTGCCAGCAGCTTAGTACCCCCCCCTACAGGGCCCTACAATGAGCAGTTCTTC.

This chain connects TRBV15 to TRBJ1-1; D gene unclear. CDR1 and CDR2 from the germline V gene are LNHNV and YYDKDF (reference sequence). The CDR3 has 15 amino acids. Trimming took 0 bases from V and 0 from J, leaving 8 bases between them. CDR3 sequence: CATSRDVAMNTEAFF. As DNA, the CDR3 is TGTGCCACCAGCAGAGATGTAGCCATGAACACTGAAGCTTTCTTT.

This clone was picked up one time. The CDR3 nucleotides are TGTGCCAGCAGTCGTAGCGGGGGGGAAACCGGGGAGCTGTTTTTT. Translation gives CASSRSGGETGELFF. The V and J genes are TRBV2 and TRBJ2-2, with 11 positions matching TRBD2. Germline V gene sequence: CDR1 SNHLY, CDR2 FYNNEI. Unmatched junction bases numbered 4, after V lost 5 bases and J lost 5 bases. The CDR3 is 15 amino acids.

The chain carries TRBV14 and TRBJ2-2; perhaps TRBD2 as D (6 bases). This CDR3 region has 17 residues. Per germline, CDR1 SGHDN and CDR2 FVKESK. Trimming removed 4 bases at V and 0 bases at J, with 15 bases between. CDR3 sequence (DNA): TGTGCCAGCAGCCCCATTCGGGGAGGATCGAACACCGGGGAGCTGTTTTTT. Translating gives CASSPIRGGSNTGELFF.

The table lists this clone with a few counts. The chain joins TRBV3-1 (or the pseudogene TRBV3-2) to TRBJ2-5, with 9 bases matching TRBD1. The germline CDR1 and CDR2 sequences are LGHDT and YNNKEL (reference sequence). V dropped 1 base and J dropped 9; count of bases not matched to a gene: 15. CDR3 length: 17 amino acids. The CDR3 DNA sequence: TGTGCCAGCAGCCAAGGGGGAACAGGGGGCAGAGGATTGGCCCAGTACTTC. It yields the protein CASSQGGTGGRGLAQYF.

The CDR3, as DNA: TGTGCCAGCAGCCAGGGACAGGATAATTCACCCCTCCACTTT. Translating it yields CASSQGQDNSPLHF. The chain recombines TRBV7-9 with TRBJ1-6, with 8 bases that match TRBD1. Germline V gene sequence: CDR1 SEHNR, CDR2 FQNEAQ (reference sequence). The CDR3 loop spans 14 amino acids. V lost 5 bases to trimming and J lost 5 bases; unmatched junction nucleotides: 2.

The genes are TRBV18 and TRBJ1-2, with D perhaps matching TRBD1 (6 bases). The length of the CDR3 is 15 residues. CDR1 is KGHSH and CDR2 is LQKENI in the germline V gene. Trimming left V 0 bases short and J 0 bases short, with 8 bases between. CDR3 in amino acids: CASSPPDRANYGYTF. Written as DNA, the CDR3 is TGTGCCAGCTCACCACCGGACAGAGCTAACTATGGCTACACCTTC.

The CDR3 is CAGYTGELFF. For the CDR3, the DNA is TGTGCCGGCTACACCGGGGAGCTGTTTTTT. The chain has TRBV7-8 and TRBJ2-2; D is uncertain. Germline values: CDR1 SGHVS, CDR2 FQNEAQ. This CDR3 is 10 amino acids long. V lost 11 bases to trimming and J lost 3 bases, with 4 bases between them.

V gene TRBV28 combines with J gene TRBJ1-2; 7 nucleotides line up with TRBD1. Trimming removed 3 bases from V and 2 bases from J; junction bases left unmatched: 6. From germline, CDR1 is MDHEN and CDR2 SYDVKM. The CDR3 has 15 amino acids. The CDR3 DNA follows: TGTGCCAGCAGTTTGCGTAACAGGGGAAACTATGGCTACACCTTC. As protein: CASSLRNRGNYGYTF.

V and J are TRBV6-2 or TRBV6-3 and TRBJ2-7; 10 bases line up with TRBD1. This CDR3 has 19 amino acids. The J segment lost 7 bases and the V segment lost 4 bases, leaving 22 bases of the junction unmatched. Germline CDR1 MNHEY, CDR2 SVGEGT. The CDR3 spells CASSWDPSGQGLKSGEQYF. CDR3 bases: TGTGCCAGCAGTTGGGACCCCTCGGGACAGGGGTTAAAGTCGGGGGAGCAGTACTTC.

This chain joins TRBV28 and TRBJ1-6, with a weak D call TRBD1 (5 bases). The CDR3 length is 11 residues. Germline CDR1 and CDR2: MDHEN and SYDVKM. Trimming cost V 9 bases and J 8 bases, with 8 bases left between them. The DNA for the CDR3 is TGTGCCAGTACAGGAGATTCACCCCTCCACTTT. This codes for CASTGDSPLHF.

The gene calls are TRBV2 and TRBJ2-5; perhaps TRBD1 as D (7 bases). CDR3 length equals 13 residues. Trimming left V 11 bases short and J 0 bases short, with 13 bases between. From germline, CDR1 is SNHLY and CDR2 FYNNEI. CDR3 sequence: CAARGDNQETQYF. Written as DNA, the CDR3 is TGTGCCGCCAGGGGGGATAACCAAGAGACCCAGTACTTC.

The chain joins TRBV2 to TRBJ1-6; no clear D. V lost 7 bases and J 16 bases, leaving 20 bases between the germline ends. The CDR3 is 13 residues long. From germline, CDR1 is SNHLY and CDR2 FYNNEI. CDR3 nucleotides: TGTGCCAGCACACCCGAGAGGGAGACCCCGCTCCACTTT. It translates to CASTPERETPLHF. Full variable domain (missing parts from reference TRBV2 and TRBJ1-6): EPEVTQTPSHQVTQMGQEVILRCVPISNHLYFYWYRQILGQKVEFLVSFYNNEISEKSEIFDDQFSVERPDGSNFTLKIRSTKLEDSAMYFCASTPERETPLHFGNGTRLTVT.

The gene calls are TRBV28 and TRBJ1-2; 9 positions agree with TRBD1. The CDR3 has 16 residues. With 7 bases clipped from V and 4 bases from J, the junction kept 13 bases outside the gene matches. In germline, CDR1 is MDHEN, CDR2 SYDVKM. The CDR3 sequence is CASIASGTGPLYGYTF. CDR3 nucleotides: TGTGCCAGCATTGCTTCCGGGACAGGGCCTCTCTATGGCTACACCTTC.